This is a list of T cell receptor beta chains from one sample in a study of cytomegalovirus exposure and HLA in healthy donors. The repertoire was sequenced with immunoSEQ multiplex PCR; TCRdb's copy has only in-frame clones and lacks some. The data contain 73,000 or so clones, about 93% of them seen just once; the ten biggest clones take up 3% to 3.5%. Sequencing input: PBMCs. The receptor set was obtained from a woman younger than 30 in good health and CMV-seropositive. CDR3s include the opening cysteine and the closing phenylalanine or tryptophan. The D gene is left open where the match is weak. Clone size is not always given. Where it is, it says once, few, many or a class for expanded clones.

D gene	V gene	clone size	J gene	CDR3 DNA	CDR3 protein
.	TRBV28	.	TRBJ2-7	TGTGCCAGCAGTCCACAGGTCTACGAGCAGTACTTC	CASSPQVYEQYF
.	TRBV7-2	.	TRBJ1-2	TGTGCCAGCAGTCAGGACTATGGCTACACCTTC	CASSQDYGYTF
TRBD1	TRBV28	.	TRBJ2-7	TGTGCCAGCAGTTCATCCCCGACAGGGCTGGTCGAGCAGTACTTC	CASSSSPTGLVEQYF
.	TRBV4-3	.	TRBJ1-5	TGCGCCAGCAGCCAAGGACAGTCCAGCAATCAGCCCCAGCATTTT	CASSQGQSSNQPQHF
TRBD2	TRBV7-2	.	TRBJ2-7	TGTGCCAGCAGCTTTGAGCGGGGCTCCTACGAGCAGTACTTC	CASSFERGSYEQYF
TRBD1	TRBV14	.	TRBJ2-7	TGTGCCAGCAGCCAAGGGACAGGGCAAATTCTTTCCTACGAGCAGTACTTC	CASSQGTGQILSYEQYF
.	TRBV11-2	.	TRBJ1-4	TGTGCCAGCACACAGAACAGGGCCACTAATGAAAAACTGTTTTTT	CASTQNRATNEKLFF
.	TRBV6-1	.	TRBJ2-7	TGTGCCAGCATATTCGGGGGCTCCTACGAGCAGTACTTC	CASIFGGSYEQYF
TRBD2	TRBV11-2	.	TRBJ2-7	TGTGCCAGCAGCTGGACTAGCGGGGAGATACACTACGAGCAGTACTTC	CASSWTSGEIHYEQYF
TRBD1	TRBV23-1	once	TRBJ2-4	TGCGCCAGCAGTCAATTAGGAGAGGAGACAGGGAACATTCAGTACTTC	CASSQLGEETGNIQYF
.	TRBV28	.	TRBJ1-5	TGTGCCAGCAGCCCGAGATCGGGTCAGCGGTCCCAGCATTTT	CASSPRSGQRSQHF